This TCR beta chain was captured by sequencing in a study of identical twins (dated by TCRdb to 2016 to 2018). For the wider study: To test whether fetal clonotypes persist, the study used deep sequencing on TCR alpha and beta repertoires from monozygotic twins, unrelated adults of various ages, and cord blood. To rule out contamination, the twin experiments were replicated at different times with different library preparation protocols.

The library was built by means of 5' RACE. Sequencing was carried out with an Illumina HiSeq 2000. Template switching added a universal primer binding site, and the final cDNA carried a unique molecular identifier that allowed TCR cDNA molecules to be counted accurately. Specific primers in the conserved constant-segment region were used to synthesize first-strand cDNA for TCR alpha and beta chains. To control for contamination, every cDNA library was double barcoded, receiving both a SMART-Mk sample barcode and Illumina barcodes. TruSeq adapter sequences, together with Illumina sample barcodes, were added in two successive PCR steps. The TCR alpha and beta cDNA libraries were sequenced on the Illumina HiSeq platform using custom primers. Regarding the original processing steps: MiGEC was used to process raw reads and extract unique molecular identifiers, and MiXCR was used to find CDR3 positions. Recombination models were inferred per individual with the repgenHMM and IGoR tools using an EM algorithm. The tcR package in R was used for shared clonotype analysis, with sharing normalized by the product of cloneset sizes. Out-of-frame nonproductive sequences were analyzed to study raw recombination free of thymic and clonal selection effects. TCRdb took the public reads, trimmed them with fastp at Q25, ran MiXCR for clone calling and kept in-frame beta chains. Every CDR3 protein is listed once, alongside the most common genes and DNA of its rows. TCRdb assigned the V and J calls; the authors' analysis was not used. The sample data list under 400,000 distinct CDR3 sequences, and approximately 8.8% of these were observed just once. Jointly, the top ten make up under 9.5% of the sample.

From cysteine to phenylalanine, the CDR3 is 11 amino acids long. The kept DNA is CDR3 alone, 33 bases in frame from the first base. V lost 7 bases and J lost 7 bases; the stretch between them is 8 bases long. Every donor in the study was a healthy Caucasian. The study also sequenced three unrelated non-twin adults: a male aged 18 to 30, a male aged 50 to 60 and a female aged 50 to 60. Miltenyi CD45RO+ enrichment and human naive T-cell isolation kits were used to isolate memory (CD45RO+) and naive T cells from PBMC. What the work shows at the level of the full study, not this receptor alone: Compared with coincidental sharing between unrelated individuals, out-of-frame TCR alpha sequences shared between twins showed an excess of sequences with low generation probability. Excess twin sharing in beta out-of-frame sequences was weaker because fewer shared sequences lowered the signal-to-noise ratio. Zero-insertion analyses could be partly confounded by invariant T cells such as MAIT and iNKT, although diverse VJ usage argued against such confounding for most clonotypes. Fewer insertions were carried by abundant cord blood beta clonotypes; a weaker similar trend was observed in young adult naive repertoires, while no such trend was observed in memory repertoires. In monozygotic twins, recombination models systematically underestimated out-of-frame TCR alpha sharing, but the models matched the sharing seen between unrelated individuals. Conclusions relied on cross-sectional statistical analysis, since the same donors could not be followed over many years.

This clonotype was seen only a few times. The target of this receptor is not known. No much larger clone is present one base from it, and per-base qualities are unavailable. The sequence is built from TRBV12-3 or TRBV12-4 and TRBJ2-1, with an unclear D gene assignment. The receptor was derived from a woman aged 45-65 years in good health. Sequenced sample: naive T cells sorted from blood. The cell subset or site label, read with the paper, signifies: cells isolated with a human naive T-cell isolation kit. The sequence in DNA is TGTGCCAGCACTTACCTTAATGAGCAGTTCTTC. It encodes CASTYLNEQFF.